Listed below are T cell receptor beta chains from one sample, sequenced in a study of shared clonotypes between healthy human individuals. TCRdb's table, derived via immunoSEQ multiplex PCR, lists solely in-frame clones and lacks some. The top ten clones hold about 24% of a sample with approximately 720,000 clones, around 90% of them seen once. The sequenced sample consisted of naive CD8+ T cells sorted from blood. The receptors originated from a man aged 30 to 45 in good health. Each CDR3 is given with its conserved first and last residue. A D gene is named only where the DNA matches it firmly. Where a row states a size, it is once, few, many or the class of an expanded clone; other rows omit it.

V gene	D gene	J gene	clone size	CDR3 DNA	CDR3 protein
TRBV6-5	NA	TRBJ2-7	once	TGTGCCAGCAAGTTCGGGAACGAGCAGTACTTC	CASKFGNEQYF
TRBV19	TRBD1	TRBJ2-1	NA	TGTGCCAGTAGTTCCAGGGGGCCGAGCAATGAGCAGTTCTTC	CASSSRGPSNEQFF
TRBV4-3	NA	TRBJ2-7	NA	TGCGCCAGCAGCCAAGAATTAGGCGGAGGGCCATTTCTCGAGCAGTACTTC	CASSQELGGGPFLEQYF
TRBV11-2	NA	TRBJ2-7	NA	TGTGCCAGCAGCTTAAGCGGTCCCCCCTACGAGCAGTACTTC	CASSLSGPPYEQYF
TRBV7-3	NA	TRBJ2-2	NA	TGTGCCAGCAGCTTAGTTACCGGGGAGCTGTTTTTT	CASSLVTGELFF
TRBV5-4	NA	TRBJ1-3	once	TGTGCCAGCAGCCCCTCGACAGCCACTGGAAACACCATATATTTT	CASSPSTATGNTIYF
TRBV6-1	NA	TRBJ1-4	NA	TGTGCCAGCAGTGAAACTGGACCCAATGAAAAACTGTTTTTT	CASSETGPNEKLFF
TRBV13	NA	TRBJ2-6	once	TGTGCCACCGCCATGTTGGTTGTCGGGGCCAACGTCCTGACTTTC	CATAMLVVGANVLTF
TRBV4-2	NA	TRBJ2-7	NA	TGTGCCAGCAGCCAAGATGATGACGGTAACGAGCAGTACTTC	CASSQDDDGNEQYF
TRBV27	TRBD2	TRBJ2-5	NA	TGTGCCAGCAGACCTAGCGGGAGCGGAGAGACCCAGTACTTC	CASRPSGSGETQYF
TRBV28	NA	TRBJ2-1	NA	TGTGCCAGCGAGCCGCTAGTAGTAGGGGACAATGAGCAGTTCTTC	CASEPLVVGDNEQFF
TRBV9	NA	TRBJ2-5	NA	TGTGCCAGCAGCGGGGGGGCCGGCGGGCTAGAGACCCAGTACTTC	CASSGGAGGLETQYF
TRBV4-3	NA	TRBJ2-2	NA	TGCGCCAGCAGCCAAGTGTTACCCGGGGAGCTGTTTTTT	CASSQVLPGELFF
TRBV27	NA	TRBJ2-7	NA	TGTGCCAGCAGTTTAGAATCGGGACGGTATTTCGAGCAGTACTTC	CASSLESGRYFEQYF
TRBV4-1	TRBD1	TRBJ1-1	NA	TGCGCCAGCAGCCAAGCCCTAGGGTCCAGGGGGATGAACACTGAAGCTTTCTTT	CASSQALGSRGMNTEAFF
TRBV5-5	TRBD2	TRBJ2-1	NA	TGTGCCAGCAGCGTCCTAGCGGGAGGAAACAATGAGCAGTTCTTC	CASSVLAGGNNEQFF
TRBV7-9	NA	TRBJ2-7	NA	TGTGCCAGCATAGCCGGAAACTACGAGCAGTACTTC	CASIAGNYEQYF
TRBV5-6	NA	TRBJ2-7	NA	TGTGCCAGCAGCTCCTCTAGCTCCTACGAGCAGTACTTC	CASSSSSSYEQYF
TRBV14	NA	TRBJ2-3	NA	TGTGCCAGCAGCCATTCAGCCGCTCGCACAGATACGCAGTATTTT	CASSHSAARTDTQYF